The clone carrying this TCR beta chain was detected once. The CDR3 has 18 residues. The V gene's germline CDR1 is LGHDT and CDR2 YNNKEL (reference sequence). Germline trimming cut 3 bases from V and 5 bases from J; bases unmatched to any gene: 9. These data come from a study of blood T cell repertoires in COVID-19. For the study at large: The origin of the acute and convalescent COVID-19 samples was the United States, Italy and Spain. T cells, B-cell-depleted T cells, or PBMCs supplied cDNA or gDNA.

Original processing methods: Estimated nucleated cell counts came from reference gene primer amplification. Profiling relied on immunoSEQ multiplex PCR, and the TCRdb table lists in-frame clones only, not all of them. V and J calls and clone size are those listed in that table; D and trimming were worked out from the DNA. Of about 270,000 clones listed, 81% were seen once; the top ten hold under 3%. J is TRBJ2-2 and V is TRBV3-1 (or the pseudogene TRBV3-2), with 13 nucleotides matching TRBD2. The source of this sequence is a woman aged 55-69 years with active or convalescent COVID-19. What was sequenced was peripheral blood. The CDR3 nucleotides read TGTGCCAGCAGCCAGATGGGACTAGCGGGGATGGGGACCGGGGAGCTGTTTTTT. It encodes CASSQMGLAGMGTGELFF.